Listed here are 28 T cell receptor beta chains from one sample, sequenced in a study of CD8 T cells in ankylosing spondylitis. TCRdb ran MiXCR on the 5' RACE reads and lists one entry per CDR3 protein. The sample includes about 230,000 distinct CDR3 sequences, approximately 7.6% of them seen just once. Sequencing was performed on blood, either unsorted or a sorted T cell fraction (not recorded which). Source of these receptors: a female donor with ankylosing spondylitis or in good health (not recorded which).

The V gene is TRBV7-9, the J gene TRBJ2-7, with TRBD1 as a possible D gene (5 bases). The ends were cut back, 4 bases at V and 2 bases at J, with 15 bases in the middle. The germline gives CDR1 SEHNR, CDR2 FQNEAQ (reference sequence). The CDR3 sequence is 15 residues long. The CDR3 coding sequence is TGTGCCAGCAGCTCGACCGACAGTTACCCCTACGAGCAGTACTTC. Translated: CASSSTDSYPYEQYF.

This clonotype was recorded many times. V usage is TRBV28 and J usage is TRBJ2-1, with 13 bases lining up with TRBD2. The germline V gene has CDR1 MDHEN and CDR2 SYDVKM. V was pared by 6 bases and J by 4 bases, with 9 bases of the junction left unmatched. The CDR3 length is 17 residues. CDR3 residues: CASRTGTSGTYYNEQFF. The CDR3 DNA is TGTGCCAGCAGAACCGGGACTAGCGGGACCTATTACAATGAGCAGTTCTTC.

This clonotype was seen repeatedly, ten times or more. The chain has TRBV30 and TRBJ2-1; no clear D. Germline V gene sequence: CDR1 GTSNPN, CDR2 SVGIG (reference sequence). V shed 0 bases and J shed 9 bases, with 6 bases lying between them. The CDR3 has 11 residues. The DNA of the CDR3 is TGTGCCTGGAGTGTCGGTACTGAGCAGTTCTTC. It codes for CAWSVGTEQFF.

A few counts support this clonotype. The rearrangement joins TRBV20-1 to TRBJ2-7; 8 bases are a match to TRBD2. J lost 5 bases, V lost 0 bases, and 9 bases had no gene match. In germline, CDR1 is DFQATT, CDR2 SNEGSKA (reference sequence). The CDR3 spans 15 residues. CDR3 amino acids: CSARDASGSHNEQYF. The CDR3 DNA sequence: TGCAGTGCTAGAGATGCCAGCGGGAGCCACAACGAGCAGTACTTC.

This clonotype was seen repeatedly, ten times or more. The V gene is TRBV20-1, the J gene TRBJ2-7, with 9 nucleotides matching TRBD1. Losses at the gene ends were 3 bases for V and 3 bases for J; bases not matched to a gene: 6. Germline CDR1 DFQATT, CDR2 SNEGSKA (reference sequence). The CDR3 sequence is 14 residues long. CDR3 region: CSARHSGQGYEQYF. CDR3 DNA: TGCAGTGCTAGGCATTCGGGACAGGGCTACGAGCAGTACTTC.

This clonotype was observed at least ten times. The rearrangement links TRBV20-1 to TRBJ2-5, with D possibly being TRBD1 (6 bases). This CDR3 is 12 amino acids long. The germline CDR1 and CDR2 sequences are DFQATT and SNEGSKA (reference sequence). Trimming took off 3 bases at V and 4 bases at J, with 9 bases between the two ends. In DNA, the CDR3 is TGCAGTGCTAGTCTAGGGGGAGAGACCCAGTACTTC. Translating gives CSASLGGETQYF.

This clonotype was seen repeatedly, ten times or more. This chain links TRBV14 with TRBJ1-3; 8 nucleotides align to TRBD1. The CDR3 length is 15 residues. From germline, CDR1 is SGHDN and CDR2 FVKESK. V shed 5 bases and J 2 bases; nucleotides not matched to a gene: 5. Here the CDR3 reads CASSRMTGAGNTIYF. CDR3 nucleotides: TGTGCCAGCAGCAGAATGACAGGGGCTGGAAACACCATATATTTT. Together with reference TRBV14 and TRBJ1-3, the CDR3 gives the full variable domain: EAGVTQFPSHSVIEKGQTVTLRCDPISGHDNLYWYRRVMGKEIKFLLHFVKESKQDESGMPNNRFLAERTGGTYSTLKVQPAELEDSGVYFCASSRMTGAGNTIYFGEGSWLTVV.

Ten or more counts support this clonotype. V usage is TRBV9 and J usage is TRBJ2-2, with 7 nucleotides matching TRBD1. V lost 5 bases to trimming and J lost 6 bases; unmatched junction nucleotides: 7. Germline-derived CDR1 and CDR2 are SGDLS and YYNGEE. There are 14 residues in the CDR3. The CDR3 bases are TGTGCCAGCAGAGACAGGGACGAGGCCGGGGAGCTGTTTTTT. This encodes CASRDRDEAGELFF.

In regard to this clonotype: This may come from a read error, since a much larger clone is one base off. V usage is TRBV20-1 and J usage is TRBJ2-1, with D hard to call. Per germline, CDR1 DFQATT and CDR2 SNEGSKA (reference sequence). There are 11 residues in the CDR3. The CDR3 sequence: CSARDLNEQLF. For the CDR3, the DNA is TGCAGTGCTAGAGATTTGAATGAGCAGCTCTTC.

This clonotype was recorded at least ten times. The chain combines TRBV7-8 with TRBJ2-7; TRBD1 matches 7 bases. The CDR3 contains 15 residues. Germline V gene sequence: CDR1 SGHVS, CDR2 FQNEAQ. J gave up 1 base and V 6 bases, and 9 bases lay outside the gene matches. The CDR3 coding sequence is TGTGCCAGCAGACCTCAGGGGGTGGGTTCCTACGAGCAGTACTTC. The encoded protein is CASRPQGVGSYEQYF.

This clonotype was seen at least ten times. The CDR3 sequence is CASSLDSDSMDYEQYF. CDR3 bases: TGCGCCAGCAGCTTGGACAGCGATTCGATGGACTACGAGCAGTACTTC. V gene TRBV5-1 combines with J gene TRBJ2-7; D ambiguous. The CDR3 spans 16 residues. In germline, CDR1 is SGHRS, CDR2 YFSETQ. With 0 bases removed from V and 3 bases from J, the gap between germline ends came to 16 bases.

The chain recombines TRBV12-3 or TRBV12-4 with TRBJ2-1; 8 bases align to TRBD2. J was trimmed by 4 bases and V by 6 bases; bases with no gene match: 8. This CDR3 region has 15 residues. The CDR3 sequence: CASRSTSGLYNEQFF. The CDR3 DNA sequence: TGTGCCAGCAGGTCTACTAGCGGCCTATACAATGAGCAGTTCTTC.

In its sample, this clonotype was seen many times. V and J are TRBV5-1 and TRBJ2-5; the D is unclear. Trimming removed 1 base from V and 2 bases from J, with 12 bases in between. The CDR3 runs 15 residues. Germline V gene sequence: CDR1 SGHRS, CDR2 YFSETQ. The CDR3 nucleotides are TGCGCCAGCAGCTTGTTTTCTCATACACAAGAGACCCAGTACTTC. Its translation: CASSLFSHTQETQYF.

The table lists this clonotype with many counts. The V gene is TRBV25-1, the J gene TRBJ1-2; TRBD1 aligns across 7 bases. CDR1 and CDR2 from the germline V gene are MGHDK and SYGVNS. V shed 6 bases, J shed 9 bases, and the junction held 10 bases outside the gene matches. The length of the CDR3 is 13 residues. The CDR3 region has the DNA TGTGCCAGCAGAGTGACTGCAGGGGGTCGCTACACCTTC. It encodes CASRVTAGGRYTF.

This clonotype has a count of ten or more. The chain joins TRBV28 to TRBJ1-2; D not certain. The V and J ends lost 5 bases and 4 bases respectively, with 11 bases between them. Germline-derived CDR1 and CDR2 are MDHEN and SYDVKM. This CDR3 spans 13 amino acids. The DNA of the CDR3 is TGTGCCAGCAGTCCCCGTCCAAGCTATGGCTACACCTTC. It yields the protein CASSPRPSYGYTF.

This clonotype was seen ten or more times. The chain uses TRBV20-1 and TRBJ2-5; D remains unclear. The CDR3 sequence is 12 residues long. CDR1 and CDR2 from the germline V gene are DFQATT and SNEGSKA (reference sequence). Trimming left V 3 bases short and J 6 bases short, with 11 bases between. CDR3 coding DNA: TGCAGTGCTAGGGAGTCTAGTCAGACCCAGTACTTC. Translating it yields CSARESSQTQYF.

The sample holds many counts of this clonotype. This chain links TRBV6-2 or TRBV6-3 with TRBJ2-1; 11 positions match TRBD2. The CDR3 runs 15 residues. CDR1 and CDR2 from the germline V gene are MNHEY and SVGEGT. The trim removed 4 bases at V and 4 bases at J, leaving 3 bases unmatched. The chain's CDR3 is CASSSLAGGYNEQFF. The CDR3 DNA follows: TGTGCCAGCAGTTCCCTAGCGGGAGGTTACAATGAGCAGTTCTTC.

Ten or more counts support this clonotype. CDR3 sequence: CSAGDPKNIQYF. In DNA, the CDR3 is TGCAGTGCGGGAGACCCCAAAAACATTCAGTACTTC. This sequence joins TRBV20-1 and TRBJ2-4, with D tentatively TRBD2 (5 bases). Looked up from germline, CDR1 is DFQATT and CDR2 is SNEGSKA (reference sequence). Between the trimmed V and J ends, which lost 6 bases and 2 bases, there was a span of 8 bases. The CDR3 is 12 residues long.

The sample holds a few counts of this clonotype. This sequence joins TRBV6-1 and TRBJ1-3, with D unresolved. Germline V gene data show CDR1 as MNHNS and CDR2 as SASEGT. Trimming removed 7 bases from V and 0 bases from J, with 13 bases in between. This CDR3 has 15 residues. The CDR3: CASTKRVRSGNTIYF. Here the CDR3 DNA reads TGTGCCAGCACTAAAAGGGTCCGCTCTGGAAACACCATATATTTT.

The chain links TRBV20-1 to TRBJ2-1; D uncertain. V lost 1 base, J lost 9 bases, and 25 bases lay in between. The germline gives CDR1 DFQATT, CDR2 SNEGSKA (reference sequence). There are 17 residues in the CDR3. The CDR3 nucleotides read TGCAGTGCTAGAGGTGCCCAACTCCGTTACCGATCCGGTGAGCAGTTCTTC. This gives the protein CSARGAQLRYRSGEQFF.

This clonotype was detected ten times or more. The rearrangement uses TRBV4-1 and TRBJ2-2, with D hard to call. This CDR3 contains 16 residues. Germline loops: CDR1 MGHRA, CDR2 YSYEKL. Between the trimmed V and J ends, which lost 5 bases and 4 bases, there was a span of 17 bases. CDR3 amino acids: CASSSSRFVGTGELFF. CDR3 sequence (DNA): TGCGCCAGCAGCAGTAGCAGGTTCGTTGGCACCGGGGAGCTGTTTTTT.

Many counts were recorded for this clonotype. The chain links TRBV6-4 to TRBJ2-3, with TRBD1 as a possible D gene (7 bases). V lost 6 bases, J lost 1 base, and 14 bases lay in between. The CDR3 covers 15 residues. Germline values: CDR1 MRHNA, CDR2 SNTAGT. The CDR3 region is CASSAQGGGTDTQYF. The CDR3 bases are TGTGCCAGCAGCGCCCAGGGGGGTGGCACAGATACGCAGTATTTT.

As for this clonotype: One base away lies a much larger clone, so this may be a sequencing read error. As the CDR3 is not closed by the conserved phenylalanine or tryptophan, this likely results from a read error. The rearrangement joins TRBV30 to TRBJ2-1; 16 nucleotides agree with TRBD2. This CDR3 contains 16 residues. The V gene's germline CDR1 is GTSNPN and CDR2 SVGIG (reference sequence). The V and J ends lost 2 bases and 7 bases, in that order; junction bases with no gene match: 5. CDR3 protein: CAWSPPGLAGGNEQFL. The CDR3 bases are TGTGCCTGGAGTCCACCGGGACTAGCGGGAGGGAATGAGCAGTTCCTC.

In this sample, this clonotype turned up many times. The chain is built from TRBV7-2 and TRBJ2-3; 9 bases are shared with TRBD2. The V gene's germline CDR1 is SGHTA and CDR2 FQGNSA. The trim removed 1 base at V and 6 bases at J, leaving 5 bases unmatched. This CDR3 has 15 residues. CDR3 protein: CASSLGGLAADTQYF. The CDR3, as DNA: TGTGCCAGCAGCTTAGGGGGACTAGCAGCCGATACGCAGTATTTT.

This clonotype was found many times. The chain recombines TRBV12-3 or TRBV12-4 with TRBJ2-2; 7 bases align to TRBD1. The CDR3 sequence is 15 residues long. Trimming cost V 6 bases and J 6 bases; bases outside gene matches: 10. The CDR3 spells CASRLGQMRPGELFF. Here the CDR3 DNA reads TGTGCCAGCAGACTGGGACAGATGAGGCCCGGGGAGCTGTTTTTT.

This clonotype has only a few counts. This sequence joins TRBV7-8 and TRBJ2-1, with TRBD2 matching 8 bases. Germline V CDR1 and CDR2: SGHVS, FQNEAQ. J gave up 2 bases and V 5 bases, and 11 bases lay outside the gene matches. This CDR3 region has 17 residues. The CDR3 region has the DNA TGTGCCAGCAGCCTTAATAGCGGGGAGGGGACCTACAATGAGCAGTTCTTC. Its protein product is CASSLNSGEGTYNEQFF.

This clonotype has just a few counts. This chain connects TRBV5-8 to TRBJ2-6; TRBD2 might be the D (7 bases). CDR3 length: 16 residues. The V and J ends lost 2 bases and 7 bases respectively, with 16 bases between them. In germline, CDR1 is SGHTS, CDR2 YDEGEE. The CDR3 nucleotides are TGTGCCAGCAGCTTCCGGGCGGGGGCCAACGCCAACGTCCTGACTTTC. Translating gives CASSFRAGANANVLTF.

The V call is TRBV7-2, the J call TRBJ2-1; TRBD2 matches at 9 bases. Trimming removed 2 bases from V and 6 bases from J; junction bases left unmatched: 8. Per germline, CDR1 SGHTA and CDR2 FQGNSA. There are 16 residues in the CDR3. The CDR3 reads CASSLRSGRLRNEQFF. The CDR3 bases are TGTGCCAGCAGCTTACGGAGCGGGAGGCTACGCAATGAGCAGTTCTTC.